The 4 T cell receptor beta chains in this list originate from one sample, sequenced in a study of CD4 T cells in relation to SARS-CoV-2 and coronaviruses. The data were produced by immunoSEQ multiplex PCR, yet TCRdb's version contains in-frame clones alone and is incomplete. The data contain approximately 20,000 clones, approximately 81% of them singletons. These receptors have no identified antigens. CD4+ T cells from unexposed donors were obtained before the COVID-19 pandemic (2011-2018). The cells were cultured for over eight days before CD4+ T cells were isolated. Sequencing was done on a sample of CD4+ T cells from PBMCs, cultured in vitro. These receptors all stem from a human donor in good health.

CDR3: CASRRGANSDTQYF. CDR3 in DNA: TGCGCCAGTCGGCGCGGGGCCAACTCAGATACGCAGTATTTT. The chain links TRBV5-1 to TRBJ2-3, with D possibly being TRBD2 (6 bases). Trimming cost V 8 bases and J 4 bases, with 17 bases left between them. Germline lookup yields CDR1 SGHRS and CDR2 YFSETQ. The CDR3 has 14 amino acids.

CDR3 DNA sequence: TGTGCCAGCAGCGCCGGACTAGCGGGGCTGACCTACGAGCAGTACTTC. Translating gives CASSAGLAGLTYEQYF. V gene TRBV9 combines with J gene TRBJ2-7; TRBD2 aligns across 12 bases. The germline CDR1 and CDR2 sequences are SGDLS and YYNGEE. The trim removed 3 bases at V and 2 bases at J, leaving 6 bases unmatched. The CDR3 extends over 16 amino acids.

CDR3 DNA sequence: TGTGCCAGCAGCTCACAGGGTTTCAGCCAGCCCCAGCATTTT. Amino acid sequence: CASSSQGFSQPQHF. This rearrangement joins TRBV7-2 to TRBJ1-5, with D tentatively TRBD1 (6 bases). Germline lookup yields CDR1 SGHTA and CDR2 FQGNSA. The CDR3 sequence is 14 residues long. The V end was cut by 4 bases, the J end by 7 bases, with 14 bases between.

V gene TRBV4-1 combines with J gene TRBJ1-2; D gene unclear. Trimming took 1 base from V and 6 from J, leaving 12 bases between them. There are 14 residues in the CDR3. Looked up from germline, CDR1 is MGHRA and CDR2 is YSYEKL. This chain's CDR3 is CASSQGASFNGYTF. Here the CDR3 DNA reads TGCGCCAGCAGCCAAGGAGCGTCCTTCAATGGCTACACCTTC.